This T cell receptor beta chain was retrieved from a study of blood T cell repertoires in COVID-19. Background on the study: Acute and convalescent COVID-19 samples came from the United States, Italy and Spain. Sample material is recorded as cDNA or gDNA derived from T cells, B-cell-depleted T cells, or PBMCs.

Measured with immunoSEQ multiplex PCR; TCRdb has only the in-frame clones, and not every one. Of tens of thousands of clones listed, nearly 90% are singletons. Germline-derived CDR1 and CDR2 are ENHRY and SYGVKD. The CDR3 extends over 14 amino acids. V gave up 3 bases and J gave up 5 bases, with 14 bases separating them. Material for sequencing was peripheral blood. This clonotype was obtained from a man aged 45-65 years with active COVID-19. The chain carries TRBV10-3 and TRBJ2-7; maybe TRBD2 (6 bases). The CDR3 region has the DNA TGTGCCATCAGTGAAATACCGGGAGTTCACGAGCAGTACTTC. It codes for CAISEIPGVHEQYF.